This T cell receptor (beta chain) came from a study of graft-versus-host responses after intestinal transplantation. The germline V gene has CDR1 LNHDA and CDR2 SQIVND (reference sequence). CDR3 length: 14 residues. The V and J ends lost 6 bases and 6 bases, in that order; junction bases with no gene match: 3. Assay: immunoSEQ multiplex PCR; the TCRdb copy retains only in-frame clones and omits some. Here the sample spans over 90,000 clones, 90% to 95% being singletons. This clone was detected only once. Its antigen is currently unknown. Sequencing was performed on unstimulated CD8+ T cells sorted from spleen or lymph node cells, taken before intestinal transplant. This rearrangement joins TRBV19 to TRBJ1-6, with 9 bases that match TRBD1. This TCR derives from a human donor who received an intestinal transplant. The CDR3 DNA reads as TGTGCCAGTAGCGACAGGGGGTTTAATTCACCCCTCCACTTT. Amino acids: CASSDRGFNSPLHF.